The clone carrying this T cell receptor (beta chain) has a count of ten or more. Its antigen remains unidentified. The source of the sample is a study of T-cell reconstitution after alpha-beta-depleted transplantation in children. The ends lost 5 bases at V and 5 bases at J; junction bases unmatched: 4. The CDR3 totals 14 residues. Per germline, CDR1 SGHTA and CDR2 FQGNSA. Study results and caveats: Newly made T cells mostly supplied T-cell counts and diversity one year after transplant. Expanded clones from the graft, numbering several hundred, reportedly supplied alpha-beta T cells about two months after transplant. After transplant, high TCRbeta diversity at day 60 in some patients arose from surviving recipient T cells and thymic progenitors.

For TCRbeta, the library was prepared with unique molecular identifiers. MiXCR was run by TCRdb on the PCR reads, yielding one entry per CDR3 protein. The sample yields 98,000 or so distinct CDR3 sequences, about 22% seen once. The source of this sequence is a boy between 2 and 10 years old with acute lymphoblastic leukemia, due to receive a stem cell transplant. The sequencing here drew on PBMCs, taken before TCRalphabeta/CD19-depleted stem cell transplant. V gene TRBV7-2 combines with J gene TRBJ2-2; 8 nucleotides agree with TRBD1. DNA of the CDR3: TGTGCCAGCAGCCTCAGGGGGCGAACCGGGGAGCTGTTTTTT. Its translation: CASSLRGRTGELFF.